The entry that follows covers one T cell receptor beta chain sequence. Its antigen is still unknown. Via MiXCR, TCRdb re-called the RT-PCR reads, giving one row per CDR3 protein. In the table there are 500,000 to 700,000 distinct CDR3 sequences, roughly 25% of which are singletons. This entry belongs to a study of response to subunit inactivated influenza vaccine. Study-level points and caveats: Authors suggested each seasonal flu vaccination may recruit only limited numbers of new T cells.

The data also belong to a second study, concerning T cells expressing NK-cell markers. This second report adds: TCR beta cDNA was made by 5'RACE template switching with UMIs. Sorted T-cell subsets CD3+CD56+NKG2C+, CD3+CD56+NKG2C- and CD3+CD56-NKG2C+ were TCR beta-sequenced.

This TCR was sampled from a man aged 45-65 years who received an inactivated influenza vaccine. This specimen consisted of CD4+ T cells sorted from PBMCs, obtained 11 to 12 days after vaccination.

The CDR3 DNA reads as TGCGCCAGCAGCCAAGCTTTAAAGGGGGGGGTCGATACGCAGTATTTT. It specifies CASSQALKGGVDTQYF. The chain carries TRBV4-3 and TRBJ2-3; perhaps TRBD2 as D (7 bases). In germline, CDR1 is LGHNA, CDR2 YSLEER. This CDR3 spans 16 amino acids. The germline V and J ends were trimmed by 1 base and 6 bases, with 17 bases remaining between them.